One TCR beta chain is described in this entry. The data are from a study of blood T cell repertoires in COVID-19. Study information: Sites in the United States, Italy and Spain provided acute and convalescent COVID-19 samples. PBMCs, B-cell-depleted T cells, or T cells provided the cDNA or gDNA that made up the material.

In the source study's methods: It was from reference gene primer amplification that nucleated cell counts were estimated. Clones were sequenced by immunoSEQ multiplex PCR, and TCRdb holds only the in-frame ones, with some missing. V, J and clone size derive from that table, while D and trimming were established from the DNA sequence. Of 250,000 to 350,000 clones in the sample, approximately 91% were seen once. Seattle participants joined during active infection and were tracked over time. Trimming removed 8 bases from V and 1 base from J, with 14 bases in between. CDR1 MDHEN and CDR2 SYDVKM come from the germline V gene. This CDR3 is built from 14 residues.

The chain recombines TRBV28 with TRBJ2-5, with D possibly TRBD1 on 6 matching bases. The sequencing sample was made of peripheral blood. The receptor's source is a woman between 25 and 40 years old with COVID-19, enrolled during active disease. The CDR3 DNA follows: TGTGCCAGCTCCCCGACAGGTCCCCAAGAGACCCAGTACTTC. Amino acids: CASSPTGPQETQYF. Complete variable domain (other parts from reference TRBV28 and TRBJ2-5): DVKVTQSSRYLVKRTGEKVFLECVQDMDHENMFWYRQDPGLGLRLIYFSYDVKMKEKGDIPEGYSVSREKKERFSLILESASTNQTSMYLCASSPTGPQETQYFGPGTRLLVL.